Sequencing of this TCR beta chain was carried out in a study of glioma-infiltrating T cells. Study in general: Sequencing aimed for roughly 4.5- to 11-fold coverage of about a million peripheral T cells.

This clonotype has just a few counts. Its antigen remains unidentified. The CDR3 is made up of 16 amino acids. V lost 3 bases and J lost 0, with 15 bases in between. CDR1 and CDR2 from the germline V gene are DFQATT and SNEGSKA (reference sequence). Whole-study results and caveats: Above-expected tissue-blood divergence occurred in all gliomas, most in low-grade ones. Only very few CDR3 sequences appeared in both tissue and blood.

Amplification of TCR alpha and beta CDR3 regions from RNA used iRepertoire nested multiplex PCR. TCRdb used MiXCR to reprocess the multiplex PCR reads, holding one entry per CDR3 protein. The sample lists 300,000 to 400,000 distinct CDR3 sequences; roughly two fifths were seen once. This clonotype originated in a human donor with low-grade glioma or glioblastoma, undergoing nonglioma brain surgery, or in good health (not recorded which). The sample taken for sequencing was glioma tissue, nonneoplastic brain tissue, or PBMCs (not recorded which). This rearrangement joins TRBV20-1 to TRBJ2-1; tentatively, D is TRBD2 (5 bases). CDR3 DNA sequence: TGCAGTGCTAGGAACTGGGAGCTGGGCTCCTACAATGAGCAGTTCTTC. Translating gives CSARNWELGSYNEQFF.